This T cell receptor beta chain was found in a study of shared clonotypes between healthy human individuals. On the study more broadly: Each donor's CD4 naive and CD4 memory cells filled three plates apiece, CD8 naive two, and CD8 memory one.

The ends lost 4 bases at V and 1 base at J; junction bases unmatched: 4. Per the germline V gene, CDR1 is MNHEY and CDR2 is SMNVEV (reference sequence). The CDR3 has 16 amino acids. Investigators divided CD4+ cells into CD45RA+ naive and CD45RA-negative memory subsets. Source study methods: ImmunoSEQ gave junction-only sequences without quality scores, so filtering differed. This table comes from immunoSEQ multiplex PCR, and its TCRdb copy is limited to in-frame clones, with some not included. The V and J calls and clone size come from that table; D and trimming were worked out from the DNA. The table records more than 400,000 clones, roughly 95% of them present only once.

This TCR was sampled from a woman aged 30 to 39 in good health. The rearrangement joins TRBV27 to TRBJ2-1, with 10 bases fitting TRBD2. Material: naive CD4+ T cells sorted from blood. This sample's subset: CD45RA+ positively selected. The CDR3 sequence is CASSWLAGVSYNEQFF. The DNA for the CDR3 is TGTGCCAGCAGTTGGCTAGCGGGAGTTTCCTACAATGAGCAGTTCTTC.